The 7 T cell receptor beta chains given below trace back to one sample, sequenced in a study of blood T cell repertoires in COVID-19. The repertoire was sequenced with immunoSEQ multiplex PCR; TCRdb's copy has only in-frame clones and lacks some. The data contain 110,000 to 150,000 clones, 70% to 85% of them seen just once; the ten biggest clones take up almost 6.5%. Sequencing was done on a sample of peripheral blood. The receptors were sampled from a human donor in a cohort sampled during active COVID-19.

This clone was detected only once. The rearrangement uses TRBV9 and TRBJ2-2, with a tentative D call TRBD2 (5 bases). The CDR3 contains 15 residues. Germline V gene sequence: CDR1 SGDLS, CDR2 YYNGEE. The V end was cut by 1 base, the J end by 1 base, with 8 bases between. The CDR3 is CASSVSGLNTGELFF. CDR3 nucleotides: TGTGCCAGCAGCGTATCGGGGTTGAACACCGGGGAGCTGTTTTTT.

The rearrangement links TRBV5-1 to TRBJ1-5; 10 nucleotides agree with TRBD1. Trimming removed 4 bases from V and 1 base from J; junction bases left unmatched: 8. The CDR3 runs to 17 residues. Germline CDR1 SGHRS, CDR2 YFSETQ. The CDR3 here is CASSETGGIGSNQPQHF. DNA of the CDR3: TGCGCCAGCAGCGAGACAGGGGGCATAGGGAGCAATCAGCCCCAGCATTTT.

In DNA, the CDR3 is TGTGCCAGCAGCGTAGGGAGCCCTAATAATTCACCCCTCCACTTT. Residues: CASSVGSPNNSPLHF. V and J are TRBV3-1 (or the pseudogene TRBV3-2) and TRBJ1-6; D is unclear. The V gene's germline CDR1 is LGHDT and CDR2 YNNKEL (reference sequence). Trimming cost V 5 bases and J 5 bases, with 13 bases left between them. The CDR3 is made up of 15 amino acids.

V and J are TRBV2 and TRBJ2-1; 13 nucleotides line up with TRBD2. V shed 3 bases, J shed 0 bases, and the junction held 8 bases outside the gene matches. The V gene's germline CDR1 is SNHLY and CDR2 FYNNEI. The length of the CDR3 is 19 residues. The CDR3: CASSDTGTSGENSYNEQFF. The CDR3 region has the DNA TGTGCCAGCAGTGATACCGGGACTAGCGGGGAGAACTCCTACAATGAGCAGTTCTTC.

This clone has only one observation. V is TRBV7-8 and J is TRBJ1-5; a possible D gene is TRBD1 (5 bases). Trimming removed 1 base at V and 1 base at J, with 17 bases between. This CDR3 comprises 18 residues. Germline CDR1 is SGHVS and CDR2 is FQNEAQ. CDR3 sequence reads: CASSLEVRRDHSNQPQHF. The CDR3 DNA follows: TGTGCCAGCAGCTTAGAAGTTCGCAGGGATCACAGCAATCAGCCCCAGCATTTT.

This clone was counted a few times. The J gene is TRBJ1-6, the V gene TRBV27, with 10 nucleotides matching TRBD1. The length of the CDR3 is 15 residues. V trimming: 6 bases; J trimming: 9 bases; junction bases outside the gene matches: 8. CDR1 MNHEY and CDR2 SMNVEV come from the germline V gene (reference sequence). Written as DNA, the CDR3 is TGTGCCAGCAGGGACAAGGGACAGGGGTCTTCACCCCTCCACTTT. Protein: CASRDKGQGSSPLHF.

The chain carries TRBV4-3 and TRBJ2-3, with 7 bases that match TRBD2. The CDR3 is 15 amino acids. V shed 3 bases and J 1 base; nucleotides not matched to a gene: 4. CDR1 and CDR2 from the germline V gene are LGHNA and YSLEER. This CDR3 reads CASSQGGSGTDTQYF. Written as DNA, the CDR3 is TGCGCCAGCAGCCAGGGAGGGAGCGGCACAGATACGCAGTATTTT.